The clone carrying this TCR beta chain was detected only once. This sample also contains other DNA sequences that code for the same CDR3. These data originate in a study of shared clonotypes between healthy human individuals. Only in-frame clones appear in the TCRdb table, and some are missing; sequencing was by immunoSEQ multiplex PCR. The table includes millions of clones, over 85% detected once. Sequenced input: naive CD4+ T cells from PBMCs. Subset: CD45RA+ positively selected. The receptor comes from a man aged 18 to 30 in good health. Some clones in this sample may be carry-over from other donors' samples.

CDR3 nucleotides: TGTGCCAGCAGCTTAGATCGTGGAGATACGCAGTATTTT. Its translation: CASSLDRGDTQYF. The chain carries TRBV7-9 and TRBJ2-3; no clear D. The CDR3 is made up of 13 amino acids. V lost 1 base to trimming and J lost 5 bases, with 7 bases between them. Germline assignment: CDR1 SEHNR and CDR2 FQNEAQ (reference sequence).